The 20 T cell receptor beta chains presented below share a single source sample, sequenced in a study of T cells in women clearing cervical HPV infection. Here immunoSEQ multiplex PCR was the method, and the copy in TCRdb shows in-frame clones only, minus some. The sample includes tens of thousands of clones. Specimen: blood buffy coat. The receptors here all came from a woman between 18 and 70 years old with a cervical HPV16 infection that either progressed to CIN3+ or cleared (not recorded which).

About this clone: Read sequence stops 3 residues before the CDR3 end, and the germline J gene provides the missing end. The V and J genes are TRBV20-1 and TRBJ2-7, with 8 bases aligning to TRBD2. Germline V lookup: CDR1 DFQATT, CDR2 SNEGSKA (reference sequence). This CDR3 is 14 amino acids long. V trimming: 6 bases; J trimming: 4 bases; junction bases outside the gene matches: 11. CDR3 sequence reads: CSAPHGGDRYEQYF. The covered CDR3 bases are TGCAGTGCCCCGCACGGGGGGGATCGATACGAG.

A note on this clone: From the germline J gene comes the end of the CDR3, since the read stops 3 residues before it. This chain joins TRBV10-3 and TRBJ2-5, with a tentative D call TRBD1 (5 bases). Germline CDR1 and CDR2: ENHRY and SYGVKD. The length of the CDR3 is 13 residues. The V and J ends lost 3 bases and 5 bases respectively, with 10 bases between them. CDR3 region: CAISDRGRETQYF. The DNA read from the CDR3 is TGTGCCATCAGTGATAGGGGTCGGGAGACC.

Remarks on this clone: At one end, the junction sequence differs from germline, possibly due to a read error. The CDR3 is cut off 3 residues early in the read; its end comes from the germline J gene. This chain links TRBV4-2 with TRBJ2-6, with 10 bases identical to TRBD1. Germline assignment: CDR1 LGHNA and CDR2 YNFKEQ. The CDR3 totals 16 residues. The CDR3 sequence: CASSQDRGQGANVLTF. The part of the CDR3 DNA that was read is TGCGCCAGCAGCCAAGACAGGGGGCAAGGGGCCAACGTC.

In terms of frequency, this clone is medium-sized. The read falls 3 residues short of the CDR3 end, and the missing part is taken from the germline J gene. The rearrangement joins TRBV29-1 to TRBJ2-6; no firm D call. Trimming removed 4 bases from V and 0 bases from J, with 10 bases in between. The germline CDR1 and CDR2 sequences are SQVTM and ANQGSEA. The CDR3 spans 15 residues. The CDR3 spells CSVAQLSSGANVLTF. The covered CDR3 bases are TGCAGCGTTGCACAGCTTAGCTCTGGGGCCAACGTC.

A remark on this clone: The read is 3 residues too short to cover the CDR3 end, so that end is filled in from the germline J gene. The chain carries TRBV2 and TRBJ1-4, with 12 bases lining up with TRBD1. The V segment lost 4 bases and the J segment 6 bases; nucleotides outside the gene matches: 12. The CDR3 spans 18 residues. CDR1 and CDR2 (germline): SNHLY, FYNNEI. CDR3 protein: CASSVSGQGAVDHEKLFF. CDR3 bases read: TGTGCCAGCAGTGTTTCGGGACAGGGGGCTGTAGATCATGAAAAA.

In regard to this clone: The observed sequence ends 3 residues before the CDR3 terminus, with the missing tail filled in from the germline J gene. This chain joins TRBV20-1 and TRBJ2-1; 7 bases match TRBD2. CDR1 is DFQATT, CDR2 SNEGSKA, per germline (reference sequence). The CDR3 sequence is 13 residues long. V lost 6 bases to trimming and J lost 3 bases; unmatched junction nucleotides: 5. CDR3 bases read: TGCAGTGCCGCGGGGGACGACTACAATGAG. The encoded protein is CSAAGDDYNE. The entire CDR3 reads CSAAGDDYNEQFF.

About this clone itself: The missing CDR3 end, 3 residues past where the read stops, is filled in from the germline J gene. The chain uses TRBV19 and TRBJ2-7; D is possibly TRBD1 (6 bases). The ends were cut back, 2 bases at V and 4 bases at J, with 9 bases in the middle. The germline CDR1 and CDR2 sequences are LNHDA and SQIVND (reference sequence). The CDR3 extends over 13 amino acids. The CDR3 sequence: CASSITQGYEQYF. The DNA read from the CDR3 is TGTGCCAGTAGTATAACCCAGGGGTACGAG.

The covered CDR3 bases are TGCAGTGCTAGGGAACAGGGTGACTCAACCGGGGAG. It is translated as CSAREQGDSTGE. In full, the CDR3 is CSAREQGDSTGELFF. The chain is built from TRBV20-1 and TRBJ2-2; D possibly corresponds to TRBD1 (6 bases). The CDR3 is cut off 3 residues early in the read; its end comes from the germline J gene. Per germline, CDR1 DFQATT and CDR2 SNEGSKA (reference sequence). The V end was cut by 3 bases, the J end by 5 bases, with 16 bases between. This CDR3 contains 15 residues.

A word on this clone: The read is 3 residues too short to cover the CDR3 end, so that end is filled in from the germline J gene. This chain joins TRBV19 and TRBJ2-2; D not resolved. The germline V gene encodes CDR1 LNHDA and CDR2 SQIVND (reference sequence). Trimming stripped 5 bases from V and 1 base from J, with 2 bases between. The CDR3 sequence is 12 residues long. The DNA read from the CDR3 is TGTGCCAGTAGTCGGAACACCGGGGAG. It translates to CASSRNTGE. The CDR3 as a whole reads CASSRNTGELFF. Variable domain in full (rest from reference TRBV19 and TRBJ2-2): DGGITQSPKYLFRKEGQNVTLSCEQNLNHDAMYWYRQDPGQGLRLIYYSQIVNDFQKGDIAEGYSVSREKKESFPLTVTSAQKNPTAFYLCASSRNTGELFFGEGSRLTVL.

CDR3 DNA (partial): TGTGCCAGCAGTTTAAGTGCGGGTAGCGCTGAAAAA. Its translation is CASSLSAGSAEK. The whole CDR3 sequence reads CASSLSAGSAEKLFF. The chain links TRBV27 to TRBJ1-4; D not resolved. The DNA ends 3 residues before the CDR3 does, and the rest of the CDR3 is filled in from the germline J gene. Trimming removed 2 bases at V and 7 bases at J, with 14 bases between. The germline V gene has CDR1 MNHEY and CDR2 SMNVEV (reference sequence). The CDR3 is 15 amino acids.

CDR3 DNA (partial): TGTGCCAGCAGCTTTCCGGACAGGGGTATAACTGAA. It is translated as CASSFPDRGITE. The complete CDR3 sequence is CASSFPDRGITEAFF. This chain uses TRBV7-9 with TRBJ1-1; TRBD1 matches 9 bases. The read comes to an end 3 residues before the CDR3 does, leaving the germline J gene to fill in the end. Trimming cost V 3 bases and J 5 bases; bases outside gene matches: 7. This CDR3 spans 15 amino acids. The germline V gene encodes CDR1 SEHNR and CDR2 FQNEAQ (reference sequence). Based on the CDR3 plus reference TRBV7-9 and TRBJ1-1, the full variable domain is DTGVSQNPRHKITKRGQNVTFRCDPISEHNRLYWYRQTLGQGPEFLTYFQNEAQLEKSRLLSDRFSAERPKGSFSTLEIQRTEQGDSAMYLCASSFPDRGITEAFFGQGTRLTVV.

On this clone: With the read ending 3 residues before the CDR3 end, the germline J gene is used to fill in that end. The gene calls are TRBV19 and TRBJ2-3; the match to TRBD1 covers 9 bases. Germline CDR1 is LNHDA and CDR2 is SQIVND (reference sequence). Germline trimming cut 0 bases from V and 5 bases from J; bases unmatched to any gene: 9. This CDR3 comprises 17 residues. CDR3 DNA (partial): TGTGCCAGTAGTATAGATGCCACAGGGGGCATAAGAGATACG. Translation: CASSIDATGGIRDT. In full, the CDR3 reads CASSIDATGGIRDTQYF.

Notes on this clone: The read gets to within 3 residues of the CDR3 end, and the germline J gene fills in the rest. The chain joins TRBV7-9 to TRBJ1-2, with unresolved D. The CDR3 extends over 12 amino acids. Trimming left V 5 bases short and J 6 bases short, with 10 bases between. CDR1 and CDR2 from the germline V gene are SEHNR and FQNEAQ (reference sequence). CDR3 bases read: TGTGCCAGCAGCATCGGACTTGATGGC. Protein sequence: CASSIGLDG. The full-length CDR3 reads as CASSIGLDGYTF.

Points on this clone: From the germline J gene comes the end of the CDR3, since the read stops 3 residues before it. The rearrangement joins TRBV7-2 to TRBJ2-2, with 8 positions matching TRBD2. After removal of 2 bases from V and 7 bases from J, the junction contained 3 bases not matched to a gene. From germline, CDR1 is SGHTA and CDR2 FQGNSA. There are 14 residues in the CDR3. This chain's CDR3 is CASSLRAGDGELFF. Partial CDR3 DNA: TGTGCCAGCAGCTTACGAGCGGGGGACGGGGAG.

Points on this clone: The read stops 3 residues short of the end of the CDR3; the missing end is completed from the germline J gene. The chain has TRBV5-1 and TRBJ1-4; 9 bases are a match to TRBD1. Germline-derived CDR1 and CDR2 are SGHRS and YFSETQ. This CDR3 contains 15 residues. The V and J ends lost 4 bases and 8 bases, in that order; junction bases with no gene match: 9. The CDR3 DNA, read in part, is TGCGCCAGCAGCGAACAAACAGGGGGCGGAGAAAAA. Translation gives CASSEQTGGGEK. The entire CDR3 protein reads CASSEQTGGGEKLFF.

As for this clone: The CDR3 end falls 3 residues outside the read, so it is completed with the germline J gene. The V and J genes are TRBV5-4 and TRBJ2-2; unclear D gene. V shed 7 bases and J shed 4 bases, with 8 bases lying between them. CDR1 SGHNT and CDR2 YYREEE come from the germline V gene (reference sequence). CDR3 size: 12 residues. CDR3 sequence: CASEAITGELFF. The sequenced CDR3 bases are TGTGCCAGCGAGGCCATCACCGGGGAG.

About this clone itself: The read gets to within 3 residues of the CDR3 end, and the germline J gene fills in the rest. The chain combines TRBV7-9 with TRBJ1-1; D remains unclear. The CDR3 runs 13 residues. Germline CDR1 SEHNR, CDR2 FQNEAQ (reference sequence). The ends were cut back, 2 bases at V and 7 bases at J, with 11 bases in the middle. Incomplete CDR3 DNA: TGTGCCAGCAGCTTAAGTTGGTCGGTTGAA. Amino acids: CASSLSWSVE. From start to end, the CDR3 is CASSLSWSVEAFF.

With respect to this clone: The sequenced fragment ends 3 residues before the CDR3 boundary, so the rest is inferred from the germline J gene. The V call is TRBV4-1, the J call TRBJ1-1; the D gene is possibly TRBD1 (5 bases). The V end was cut by 0 bases, the J end by 5 bases, with 10 bases between. CDR3 length: 14 residues. Per germline, CDR1 MGHRA and CDR2 YSYEKL. The DNA read from the CDR3 is TGCGCCAGCAGCCAAGACAGGGTCGGGACTGAA. Translation: CASSQDRVGTE. From start to end, the CDR3 is CASSQDRVGTEAFF.

Note on this clone: The read stops 3 residues short of the end of the CDR3; the missing end is completed from the germline J gene. The J gene is TRBJ1-3, the V gene TRBV7-2; D unresolved. The V end lost 1 base, the J end lost 1 base, and 5 bases lay between the germline ends. The CDR3 loop spans 14 amino acids. From germline, CDR1 is SGHTA and CDR2 FQGNSA. The covered CDR3 bases are TGTGCCAGCAGCTTAGAAGCGTCTGGAAACACC. This codes for CASSLEASGNT. The CDR3 in full is CASSLEASGNTIYF. The complete variable domain, with remaining parts taken from reference TRBV7-2 and TRBJ1-3, reads GAGVSQSPSNKVTEKGKDVELRCDPISGHTALYWYRQSLGQGLEFLIYFQGNSAPDKSGLPSDRFSAERTGGSVSTLTIQRTQQEDSAVYLCASSLEASGNTIYFGEGSWLTVV.

Concerning this clone: Sequencing ends 3 residues short of the CDR3 end; the germline J gene provides the rest. The V gene is TRBV18, the J gene TRBJ1-4; 8 bases are shared with TRBD1. CDR1 KGHSH and CDR2 LQKENI come from the germline V gene. This CDR3 has 17 amino acids. This CDR3 is CASSPWTGSSGATVLFF. Incomplete CDR3 DNA: TGTGCCAGCTCACCGTGGACAGGGAGCTCTGGGGCCACCGTA.